This TCR beta chain stems from a study of cytomegalovirus exposure and HLA in healthy donors. The table came from immunoSEQ multiplex PCR; TCRdb's copy has only in-frame clones and leaves some out. The table has roughly 300,000 clones, roughly 90% seen once. CDR1 is SGHTA and CDR2 is FQGTGA in the germline V gene. This CDR3 region has 17 residues. The V gene end was trimmed by 5 bases and the J gene end by 5 bases; junction bases not matched to a gene: 15. This chain connects TRBV7-3 to TRBJ2-1; 7 bases agree with TRBD1. The TCR originated in a woman between 18 and 29 years old in good health and CMV-seronegative. The specimen was PBMCs. The DNA for the CDR3 is TGTGCCAGCAGCGTGGAAAAGACAGGGTTAGGGGACAATGAGCAGTTCTTC. Translation: CASSVEKTGLGDNEQFF.